These 23 T cell receptor beta chains were sequenced from one sample in a study of blood T cell repertoires in COVID-19. Some clones are missing from TCRdb's copy, which holds only in-frame ones; the method was immunoSEQ multiplex PCR. The sample contains about 490,000 clones, 80% to 90% of which appear only once. The specimen was peripheral blood. Source of these receptors: a human donor in a cohort sampled during active COVID-19.

The rearrangement uses TRBV6-5 and TRBJ2-3, with 9 bases matching TRBD2. With V trimmed by 6 bases and J by 7 bases, 8 bases remained unmatched. The CDR3 has 14 residues. Germline V gene sequence: CDR1 MNHEY, CDR2 SVGAGI. The CDR3 here is CASSLAGLSYTQYF. For the CDR3, the DNA is TGTGCCAGCAGCCTAGCGGGGCTAAGTTATACGCAGTATTTT.

J is TRBJ2-3 and V is TRBV3-1 (or the pseudogene TRBV3-2); TRBD2 matches at 7 bases. Germline CDR1 and CDR2: LGHDT and YNNKEL (reference sequence). CDR3 length equals 17 residues. The trim removed 1 base at V and 2 bases at J, leaving 9 bases unmatched. CDR3: CASSQGIGGSVTDTQYF. DNA for the CDR3: TGTGCCAGCAGCCAAGGGATCGGGGGGTCGGTCACAGATACGCAGTATTTT.

The chain uses TRBV19 and TRBJ1-4; D gene unclear. Trimming shortened V by 6 bases and J by 8 bases, and 19 bases separated the two germline ends. The CDR3 totals 15 residues. The germline CDR1 and CDR2 sequences are LNHDA and SQIVND (reference sequence). The CDR3 DNA sequence: TGTGCCAGTAGCCGAGATGGCCAGCCTAGCGAAAAACTGTTTTTT. Amino acids: CASSRDGQPSEKLFF.

The V and J genes are TRBV29-1 and TRBJ2-6, with D hard to call. Germline V gene data show CDR1 as SQVTM and CDR2 as ANQGSEA. Trimming stripped 3 bases from V and 2 bases from J, with 11 bases between. The CDR3 covers 15 residues. The CDR3 sequence: CSVDLPGAGANVLTF. The CDR3 DNA reads TGCAGCGTTGATCTTCCAGGCGCTGGGGCCAACGTCCTGACTTTC.

The chain's CDR3 is CASSISLGQTNSPLHF. CDR3 bases: TGTGCCAGTAGTATCTCGCTGGGACAGACTAATTCACCCCTCCACTTT. The rearrangement joins TRBV19 to TRBJ1-6, with 7 bases lining up with TRBD1. CDR3 length: 16 amino acids. Germline values: CDR1 LNHDA, CDR2 SQIVND (reference sequence). J lost 6 bases, V lost 3 bases, and 8 bases had no gene match.

The chain links TRBV10-3 to TRBJ2-7; 7 positions agree with TRBD2. Germline V CDR1 and CDR2: ENHRY, SYGVKD. The CDR3 length is 13 residues. Losses at the gene ends were 10 bases for V and 2 bases for J; bases not matched to a gene: 8. CDR3 DNA sequence: TGTGCCACCTCTGGCCGGGAGGCCTACGAGCAGTACTTC. Its translation: CATSGREAYEQYF.

The chain has TRBV5-4 and TRBJ1-1; TRBD1 is a possible D gene (5 bases). The V end was cut by 6 bases, the J end by 1 base, with 22 bases between. Looked up from germline, CDR1 is SGHNT and CDR2 is YYREEE (reference sequence). The CDR3 loop spans 17 amino acids. CDR3 in amino acids: CASNTRRQAQGNTEAFF. The CDR3 DNA is TGTGCCAGCAACACCCGGCGGCAGGCTCAGGGGAACACTGAAGCTTTCTTT.

Turning to this clone: Different DNA sequences within this sample yield the same CDR3. This chain connects TRBV24-1 to TRBJ2-7, with 7 bases fitting TRBD1. The CDR3 covers 14 residues. Germline CDR1 and CDR2: KGHDR and SFDVKD. Trimming at V came to 4 bases and at J to 2 bases, leaving 4 bases not matched to a gene. CDR3 region: CATSDADRTYEQYF. The DNA of the CDR3 is TGTGCCACCAGTGACGCGGACAGGACCTACGAGCAGTACTTC.

This chain connects TRBV19 to TRBJ1-1, with 7 nucleotides matching TRBD1. The CDR3 extends over 14 amino acids. Trimming at V came to 5 bases and at J to 5 bases, leaving 8 bases not matched to a gene. The germline V gene encodes CDR1 LNHDA and CDR2 SQIVND (reference sequence). The CDR3: CASSVTGVRTEAFF. The CDR3 DNA reads TGTGCCAGTAGTGTCACAGGGGTAAGGACTGAAGCTTTCTTT.

This clone was detected only once. The V and J genes are TRBV7-9 and TRBJ1-5; D is unclear. In germline, CDR1 is SEHNR, CDR2 FQNEAQ (reference sequence). This CDR3 has 14 amino acids. V lost 4 bases to trimming and J lost 1 base, with 8 bases between them. The CDR3 reads CASSSGRSNQPQHF. CDR3 nucleotides: TGTGCCAGCAGCTCAGGTAGGAGCAATCAGCCCCAGCATTTT. The complete variable domain, with remaining parts taken from reference TRBV7-9 and TRBJ1-5, reads DTGVSQNPRHKITKRGQNVTFRCDPISEHNRLYWYRQTLGQGPEFLTYFQNEAQLEKSRLLSDRFSAERPKGSFSTLEIQRTEQGDSAMYLCASSSGRSNQPQHFGDGTRLSIL.

This clone was recorded a few times. The CDR3 sequence is CASSPTLGEQFF. The CDR3 nucleotides are TGTGCCAGCAGCCCGACACTGGGTGAGCAGTTCTTC. V gene TRBV11-3 combines with J gene TRBJ2-1; D gene uncertain. This CDR3 spans 12 amino acids. Trimming cost V 5 bases and J 9 bases, with 11 bases left between them. Germline-derived CDR1 and CDR2 are SGHNT and YENEEA.

V and J are TRBV28 and TRBJ2-7, with TRBD2 matching 14 bases. CDR3 size: 18 residues. The J segment lost 1 base and the V segment lost 6 bases, leaving 11 bases of the junction unmatched. In germline, CDR1 is MDHEN, CDR2 SYDVKM. CDR3 in DNA: TGTGCCAGCAGCCCACCGACTAGCGGGAGGGCCCTTTCCTACGAGCAGTACTTC. Amino acids: CASSPPTSGRALSYEQYF.

V is TRBV9 and J is TRBJ1-3; 9 nucleotides align to TRBD1. Trimming removed 0 bases from V and 4 bases from J; junction bases left unmatched: 2. There are 15 residues in the CDR3. Germline assignment: CDR1 SGDLS and CDR2 YYNGEE. CDR3 sequence: CASSVVGTGGNTIYF. CDR3 sequence (DNA): TGTGCCAGCAGCGTAGTCGGGACAGGGGGAAACACCATATATTTT.

The rearrangement links TRBV28 to TRBJ1-1, with a tentative D call TRBD1 (6 bases). V was clipped by 4 bases and J by 6 bases, with 21 bases between them. The CDR3 covers 16 residues. Germline-derived CDR1 and CDR2 are MDHEN and SYDVKM. CDR3 region: CASSSTGAIRVAEAFF. The DNA of the CDR3 is TGTGCCAGCAGTTCGACAGGAGCTATCAGGGTCGCTGAAGCTTTCTTT.

The chain carries TRBV15 and TRBJ1-6; a weak D match, TRBD1 (6 bases). Trimming stripped 1 base from V and 5 bases from J, with 9 bases between. Germline V CDR1 and CDR2: LNHNV, YYDKDF (reference sequence). CDR3 length equals 15 residues. Written as DNA, the CDR3 is TGTGCCACCAGCAGAGTCAGGGGTGATAATTCACCCCTCCACTTT. Translation: CATSRVRGDNSPLHF.

The rearrangement links TRBV4-2 to TRBJ2-7; TRBD1 matches 10 bases. This CDR3 has 17 amino acids. V shed 0 bases and J 0 bases; nucleotides not matched to a gene: 5. Germline assignment: CDR1 LGHNA and CDR2 YNFKEQ. This CDR3 is CASSQEGRTGGSYEQYF. CDR3 nucleotide sequence: TGTGCCAGCAGCCAAGAAGGTAGGACAGGGGGCTCCTACGAGCAGTACTTC.

V gene TRBV24-1 combines with J gene TRBJ2-2; 10 positions match TRBD1. Germline CDR1 reads KGHDR; CDR2 reads SFDVKD. The CDR3 consists of 14 residues. V trimming: 9 bases; J trimming: 3 bases; junction bases outside the gene matches: 3. The CDR3 DNA reads TGTGCCACCGCGACAGGGGGCCACACCGGGGAGCTGTTTTTT. It yields the protein CATATGGHTGELFF.

This clone was counted only a few times. The chain has TRBV3-1 (or the pseudogene TRBV3-2) and TRBJ2-7; TRBD1 aligns across 11 bases. V gave up 4 bases and J gave up 3 bases; unmatched junction bases: 11. Germline V CDR1 and CDR2: LGHDT, YNNKEL (reference sequence). This CDR3 contains 17 residues. The CDR3 bases are TGTGCCAGCAGCCGAGCCGGGACAGGGGGTATCCGCTACGAGCAGTACTTC. It yields the protein CASSRAGTGGIRYEQYF.

This clone was detected once. V usage is TRBV19 and J usage is TRBJ2-4; 7 bases agree with TRBD1. J gave up 3 bases and V 2 bases, and 13 bases lay outside the gene matches. The germline V gene encodes CDR1 LNHDA and CDR2 SQIVND (reference sequence). This CDR3 comprises 18 residues. The CDR3 protein is CASSIPPGQFRGKNIQYF. The CDR3 bases are TGTGCCAGTAGTATACCCCCGGGACAGTTCAGGGGCAAAAACATTCAGTACTTC.

This clone was seen a few times. The J gene is TRBJ1-2, the V gene TRBV27; D is possibly TRBD1 (5 bases). The CDR3 consists of 15 residues. Germline V CDR1 and CDR2: MNHEY, SMNVEV (reference sequence). Trimming removed 1 base from V and 6 bases from J, with 15 bases in between. The CDR3 DNA follows: TGTGCCAGCAGTTTATGGGGGGGAATAAAAGATGGCTACACCTTC. It translates to CASSLWGGIKDGYTF.

V is TRBV24-1 and J is TRBJ1-1; possible D gene TRBD1, 6 bases. CDR1 KGHDR and CDR2 SFDVKD come from the germline V gene. The germline V and J ends were trimmed by 11 bases and 8 bases, with 14 bases remaining between them. The CDR3 runs to 11 residues. The CDR3: CAIEQGREAFF. Here the CDR3 DNA reads TGTGCCATCGAACAGGGACGAGAAGCTTTCTTT.

V gene TRBV28 combines with J gene TRBJ2-7; D is possibly TRBD2 (13 bases). The CDR3 loop spans 20 amino acids. Germline values: CDR1 MDHEN, CDR2 SYDVKM. Trimming left V 8 bases short and J 1 base short, with 33 bases between. Written as DNA, the CDR3 is TGTGCCAGCCAGGGACAGGGGGCTGCGGGACTAGCGGGATTTTCCTACGAGCAGTACTTC. Amino acid sequence: CASQGQGAAGLAGFSYEQYF.

The V call is TRBV5-1, the J call TRBJ1-2; no firm D call. This CDR3 is 14 amino acids long. Trimming stripped 0 bases from V and 3 bases from J, with 9 bases between. Germline V gene sequence: CDR1 SGHRS, CDR2 YFSETQ. Written as DNA, the CDR3 is TGCGCCAGCAGCTTGGACCCGAGTGACTATGGCTACACCTTC. Amino acids: CASSLDPSDYGYTF.